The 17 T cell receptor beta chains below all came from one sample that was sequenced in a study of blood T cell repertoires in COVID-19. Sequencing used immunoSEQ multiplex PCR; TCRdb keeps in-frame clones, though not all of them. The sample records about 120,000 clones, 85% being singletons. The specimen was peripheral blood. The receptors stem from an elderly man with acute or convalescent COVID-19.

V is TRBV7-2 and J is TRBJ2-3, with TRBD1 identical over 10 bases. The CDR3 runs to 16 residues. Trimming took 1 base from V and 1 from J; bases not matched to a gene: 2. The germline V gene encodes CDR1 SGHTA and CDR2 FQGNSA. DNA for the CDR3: TGTGCCAGCAGCTTAGAGGACAGGGGGGGCACAGATACGCAGTATTTT. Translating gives CASSLEDRGGTDTQYF.

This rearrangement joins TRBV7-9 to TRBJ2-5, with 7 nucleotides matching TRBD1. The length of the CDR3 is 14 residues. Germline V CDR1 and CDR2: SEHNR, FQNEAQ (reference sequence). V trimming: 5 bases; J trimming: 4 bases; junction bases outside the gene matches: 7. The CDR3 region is CASSPRTGGETQYF. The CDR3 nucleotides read TGTGCCAGCAGCCCCCGGACAGGAGGAGAGACCCAGTACTTC.

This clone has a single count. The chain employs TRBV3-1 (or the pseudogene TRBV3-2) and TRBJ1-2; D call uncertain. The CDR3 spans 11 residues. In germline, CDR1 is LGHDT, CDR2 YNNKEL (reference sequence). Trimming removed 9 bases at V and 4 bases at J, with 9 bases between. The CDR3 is CASSTGYGYTF. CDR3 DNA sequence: TGTGCCAGTAGTACCGGCTATGGCTACACCTTC.

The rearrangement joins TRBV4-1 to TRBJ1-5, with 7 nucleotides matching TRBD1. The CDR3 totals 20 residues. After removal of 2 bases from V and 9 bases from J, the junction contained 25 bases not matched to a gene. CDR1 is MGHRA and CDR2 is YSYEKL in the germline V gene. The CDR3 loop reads CASSQKLIAGRGQCQGPQHF. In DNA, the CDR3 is TGCGCCAGCAGCCAAAAATTGATAGCGGGGAGGGGGCAGTGCCAGGGGCCCCAGCATTTT.

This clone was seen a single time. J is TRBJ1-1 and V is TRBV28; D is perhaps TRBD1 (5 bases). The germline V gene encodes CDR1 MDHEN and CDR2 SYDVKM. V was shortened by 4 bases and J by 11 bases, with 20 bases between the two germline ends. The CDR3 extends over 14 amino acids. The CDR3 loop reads CASSSATLAGMAFF. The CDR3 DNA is TGTGCCAGCAGTTCAGCCACCCTGGCAGGGATGGCTTTCTTT.

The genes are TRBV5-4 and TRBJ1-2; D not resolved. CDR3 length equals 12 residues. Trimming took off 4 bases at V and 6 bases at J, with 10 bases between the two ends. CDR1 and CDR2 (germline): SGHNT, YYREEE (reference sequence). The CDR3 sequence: CASSRPADGYTF. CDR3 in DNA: TGTGCCAGCAGCCGCCCGGCGGATGGCTACACCTTC.

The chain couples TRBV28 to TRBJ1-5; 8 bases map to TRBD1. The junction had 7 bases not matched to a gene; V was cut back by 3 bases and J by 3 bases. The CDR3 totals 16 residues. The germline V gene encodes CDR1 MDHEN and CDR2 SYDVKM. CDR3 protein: CASSFKDRVFNQPQHF. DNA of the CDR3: TGTGCCAGCAGTTTTAAGGACAGGGTATTCAATCAGCCCCAGCATTTT.

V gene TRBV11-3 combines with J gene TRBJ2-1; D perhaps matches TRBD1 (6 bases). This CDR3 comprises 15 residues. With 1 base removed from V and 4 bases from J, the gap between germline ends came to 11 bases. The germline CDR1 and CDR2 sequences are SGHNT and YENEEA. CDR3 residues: CASSLAPGEYNEQFF. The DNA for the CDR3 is TGTGCCAGCAGCTTAGCGCCAGGGGAATACAATGAGCAGTTCTTC.

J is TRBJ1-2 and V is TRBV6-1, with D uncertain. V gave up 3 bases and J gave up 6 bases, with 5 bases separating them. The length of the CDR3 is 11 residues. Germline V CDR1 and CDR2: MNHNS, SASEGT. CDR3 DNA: TGTGCCAGCAGTGACCAAAATGGCTACACCTTC. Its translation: CASSDQNGYTF.

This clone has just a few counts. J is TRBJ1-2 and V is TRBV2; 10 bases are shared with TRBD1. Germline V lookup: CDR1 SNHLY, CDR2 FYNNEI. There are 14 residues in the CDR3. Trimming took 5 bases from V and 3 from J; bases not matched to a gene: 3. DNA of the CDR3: TGTGCCAGCAGTCGACAGGGGGCTGACTATGGCTACACCTTC. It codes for CASSRQGADYGYTF.

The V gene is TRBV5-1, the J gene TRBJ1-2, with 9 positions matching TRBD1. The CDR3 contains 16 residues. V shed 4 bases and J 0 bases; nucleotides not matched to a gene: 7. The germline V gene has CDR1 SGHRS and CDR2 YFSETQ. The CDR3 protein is CASSKGQGLANYGYTF. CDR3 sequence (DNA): TGCGCCAGCAGCAAGGGACAGGGATTAGCTAACTATGGCTACACCTTC. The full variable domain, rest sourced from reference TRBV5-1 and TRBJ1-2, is KAGVTQTPRYLIKTRGQQVTLSCSPISGHRSVSWYQQTPGQGLQFLFEYFSETQRNKGNFPGRFSGRQFSNSRSEMNVSTLELGDSALYLCASSKGQGLANYGYTFGSGTRLTVV.

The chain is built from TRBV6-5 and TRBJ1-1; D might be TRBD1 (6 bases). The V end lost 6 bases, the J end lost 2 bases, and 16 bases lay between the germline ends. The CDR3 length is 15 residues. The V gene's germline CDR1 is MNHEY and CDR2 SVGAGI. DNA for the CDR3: TGTGCCAGCAGGGTAGCCGGGACAAGCAACACTGAAGCTTTCTTT. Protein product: CASRVAGTSNTEAFF.

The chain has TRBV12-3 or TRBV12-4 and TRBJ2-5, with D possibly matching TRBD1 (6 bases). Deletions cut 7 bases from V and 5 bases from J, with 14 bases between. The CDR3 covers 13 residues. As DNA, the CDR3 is TGTGCCAGCACTCTCAGGGGCGAGGAGACCCAGTACTTC. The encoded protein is CASTLRGEETQYF.

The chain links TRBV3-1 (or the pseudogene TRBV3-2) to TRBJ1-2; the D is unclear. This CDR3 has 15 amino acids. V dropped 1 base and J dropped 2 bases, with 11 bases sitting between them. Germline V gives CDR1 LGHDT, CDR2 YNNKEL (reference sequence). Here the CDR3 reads CASSQVSERNYGYTF. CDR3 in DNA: TGTGCCAGCAGCCAAGTTAGCGAGAGAAACTATGGCTACACCTTC.

CDR3 DNA: TGTGCCAGCAGTTACCGACTAGCGGGGTCCGGTGAGACCCAGTACTTC. This translates into CASSYRLAGSGETQYF. The chain links TRBV6-5 to TRBJ2-5, with 11 bases lining up with TRBD2. V gave up 2 bases and J gave up 5 bases; unmatched junction bases: 7. The CDR3 covers 16 residues. Looked up from germline, CDR1 is MNHEY and CDR2 is SVGAGI.

The CDR3 DNA reads TGTGCCAGCACCTTAAAACGGGGGTATGGGAATCAGCCCCAGCATTTT. Residues: CASTLKRGYGNQPQHF. V usage is TRBV28 and J usage is TRBJ1-5, with TRBD1 as a possible D gene (5 bases). V lost 7 bases and J 4 bases, leaving 20 bases between the germline ends. The germline V gene has CDR1 MDHEN and CDR2 SYDVKM. There are 16 residues in the CDR3.

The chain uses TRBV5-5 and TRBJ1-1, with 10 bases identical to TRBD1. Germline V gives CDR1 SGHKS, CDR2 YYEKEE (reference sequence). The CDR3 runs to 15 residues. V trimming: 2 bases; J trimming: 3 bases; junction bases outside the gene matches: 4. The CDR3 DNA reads TGTGCCAGCAGCTTTGGGACAGGGGTGGACACTGAAGCTTTCTTT. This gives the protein CASSFGTGVDTEAFF.